Listed below are T cell receptor beta chains from one sample, sequenced in a study of T cell responses to AZD1222 COVID-19 vaccine. Only in-frame clones appear in the TCRdb table, and some are missing; sequencing was by immunoSEQ multiplex PCR. Here the sample spans roughly 150,000 clones, 70% to 90% being singletons. The source was peripheral blood, collected on day 0 of AZD1222 vaccination. The origin of the receptors is an adult in good health. CDR3s include the opening cysteine and the closing phenylalanine or tryptophan. The order of the fields is CDR3 DNA, CDR3 protein, J gene, V gene, D gene. A D gene is named only where the DNA matches it firmly.

CDR3 DNA: TGTGCCAGCAGCCAAGAGGCCAGCGGGAGGGTCGAGCAGTACTTC; CDR3 protein: CASSQEASGRVEQYF; J gene: TRBJ2-7; V gene: TRBV4-2; D gene: TRBD2
CDR3 DNA: TGTGCCAGCAGTGGGAATAGTGTCTATCTCGGCTACACCTTC; CDR3 protein: CASSGNSVYLGYTF; J gene: TRBJ1-2; V gene: TRBV25-1; D gene: -
CDR3 DNA: TGCAGCGCAAAGGGACCCTACGAGCAGTACTTC; CDR3 protein: CSAKGPYEQYF; J gene: TRBJ2-7; V gene: TRBV29-1; D gene: -
CDR3 DNA: TGTGCCTGTTGGCCGGGGTCCTCTGGAAACACCATATATTTT; CDR3 protein: CACWPGSSGNTIYF; J gene: TRBJ1-3; V gene: TRBV11-1; D gene: -
CDR3 DNA: TGTGCCAGCAGGACCCAAGGGGTGGCGGGCTACACCTTC; CDR3 protein: CASRTQGVAGYTF; J gene: TRBJ1-2; V gene: TRBV6-5; D gene: -
CDR3 DNA: TGTGCCAGCAGCCCGGACCCCGGGGGGGACTACGAGCAGTACTTC; CDR3 protein: CASSPDPGGDYEQYF; J gene: TRBJ2-7; V gene: TRBV7-9; D gene: TRBD2
CDR3 DNA: TGTGCCAGCATGACCGGGTACAATGAGCAGTTCTTC; CDR3 protein: CASMTGYNEQFF; J gene: TRBJ2-1; V gene: TRBV27; D gene: -
CDR3 DNA: TGTGCCAGCAGCTTAGAAGGGTTCGCCTCACCCCTCCACTTT; CDR3 protein: CASSLEGFASPLHF; J gene: TRBJ1-6; V gene: TRBV7-8; D gene: -
CDR3 DNA: TGTGCCAGCAGCTTAGGGGGCAGGGTAGGGGATCAGCCCCAGCATTTT; CDR3 protein: CASSLGGRVGDQPQHF; J gene: TRBJ1-5; V gene: TRBV7-8; D gene: -
CDR3 DNA: TGTGCCTGGAGTGTAAGCGGGAGGAGCTACGAGCAGTACTTC; CDR3 protein: CAWSVSGRSYEQYF; J gene: TRBJ2-7; V gene: TRBV30; D gene: TRBD2
CDR3 DNA: TGTGCCAGCAGCAGACAGGGGCAAGGGGCCTACGAGCAGTACTTC; CDR3 protein: CASSRQGQGAYEQYF; J gene: TRBJ2-7; V gene: TRBV11-2; D gene: TRBD1
CDR3 DNA: TGTGCCTGGACCCCGGGACTAGTCACCAATGAGCAGTTCTTC; CDR3 protein: CAWTPGLVTNEQFF; J gene: TRBJ2-1; V gene: TRBV30; D gene: TRBD2
CDR3 DNA: TGCAGCGTCGAAACAAACTCCTACAATGAGCAGTTCTTC; CDR3 protein: CSVETNSYNEQFF; J gene: TRBJ2-1; V gene: TRBV29-1; D gene: -
CDR3 DNA: TGTGCCAGCAGCCGGTTAAGCTCCGAGCAGTACTTC; CDR3 protein: CASSRLSSEQYF; J gene: TRBJ2-7; V gene: TRBV6-5; D gene: -
CDR3 DNA: TGCGCCAGCAGCCAAGACAGGGGTAACTATGGCTACACCTTC; CDR3 protein: CASSQDRGNYGYTF; J gene: TRBJ1-2; V gene: TRBV4-1; D gene: -
CDR3 DNA: TGTGCCAGCAGCCTCATCTTTCAGGGGGCGAAGGGAACTGAAGCTTTCTTT; CDR3 protein: CASSLIFQGAKGTEAFF; J gene: TRBJ1-1; V gene: TRBV27; D gene: TRBD1
CDR3 DNA: TGTGCCAGCAGCCAAGGCGCGGGTAGCACAGATACGCAGTATTTT; CDR3 protein: CASSQGAGSTDTQYF; J gene: TRBJ2-3; V gene: TRBV4-2; D gene: -
CDR3 DNA: TGTGCCACCAGTGATCGGCGAGATACGCAGTATTTT; CDR3 protein: CATSDRRDTQYF; J gene: TRBJ2-3; V gene: TRBV24-1; D gene: -
CDR3 DNA: TGTGCCTGGAGTGTCTCGGGATCACGTCAGCCCCAGCATTTT; CDR3 protein: CAWSVSGSRQPQHF; J gene: TRBJ1-5; V gene: TRBV30; D gene: -
CDR3 DNA: TGTGCCAGCAGCTTCGACTCTGGGGCCAACGTCCTGACTTTC; CDR3 protein: CASSFDSGANVLTF; J gene: TRBJ2-6; V gene: TRBV5-4; D gene: -
CDR3 DNA: TGTGCCAGTAGTATCTACCGGACTAGCGGTACAGATACGCAGTATTTT; CDR3 protein: CASSIYRTSGTDTQYF; J gene: TRBJ2-3; V gene: TRBV19; D gene: TRBD2
CDR3 DNA: TGTGCCAGTAGTAAACGCAGGGGCTACACCTTC; CDR3 protein: CASSKRRGYTF; J gene: TRBJ1-2; V gene: TRBV19; D gene: -
CDR3 DNA: TGTGCCAGCAGCTTAGTTCGGCAGGGGGCGCATTTTTTTGGCTACACCTTC; CDR3 protein: CASSLVRQGAHFFGYTF; J gene: TRBJ1-2; V gene: TRBV7-2; D gene: TRBD1
CDR3 DNA: TGTGCCAGCAGGAGAGACTACCAGGGGAATGAAAAACTGTTTTTT; CDR3 protein: CASRRDYQGNEKLFF; J gene: TRBJ1-4; V gene: TRBV28; D gene: -
CDR3 DNA: TGTGCCAGCACGGCTTCAGGAGAGCCCCAGCATTTT; CDR3 protein: CASTASGEPQHF; J gene: TRBJ1-5; V gene: TRBV7-9; D gene: -
CDR3 DNA: TGTGCCAGCAGTGACCTCATTGGTGAGCAGTTCTTC; CDR3 protein: CASSDLIGEQFF; J gene: TRBJ2-1; V gene: TRBV6-4; D gene: -
CDR3 DNA: TGTGCCAGCAGCCGGACAGGGTTAAACACTGAAGCTTTCTTT; CDR3 protein: CASSRTGLNTEAFF; J gene: TRBJ1-1; V gene: TRBV5-8; D gene: TRBD1
CDR3 DNA: TGCAGCGTAATCCCGACCCTAGACTATGGCTACACCTTC; CDR3 protein: CSVIPTLDYGYTF; J gene: TRBJ1-2; V gene: TRBV29-1; D gene: -
CDR3 DNA: TGTGCCAGCAGCTTGAAAGGGGGCGGTAATTCACCCCTCCACTTT; CDR3 protein: CASSLKGGGNSPLHF; J gene: TRBJ1-6; V gene: TRBV7-2; D gene: TRBD1
CDR3 DNA: TGTGCCAGCAGCTTAGTACCGGGTGCGAAAAACTATGGCTACACCTTC; CDR3 protein: CASSLVPGAKNYGYTF; J gene: TRBJ1-2; V gene: TRBV7-8; D gene: -
CDR3 DNA: TGTGCCAGTGGGGACCGACTAGCGGGGTCCACAGATACGCAGTATTTT; CDR3 protein: CASGDRLAGSTDTQYF; J gene: TRBJ2-3; V gene: TRBV19; D gene: TRBD2
CDR3 DNA: TGTGCCAGCAGCCAAGGTGAGGCGGAGAGTTACGAGCAGTACTTC; CDR3 protein: CASSQGEAESYEQYF; J gene: TRBJ2-7; V gene: TRBV4-2; D gene: -
CDR3 DNA: TGTGCCGGCGGGGACAGGCCCAATTCACCCCTCCACTTT; CDR3 protein: CAGGDRPNSPLHF; J gene: TRBJ1-6; V gene: TRBV6-5; D gene: TRBD1